This TCR beta chain came from a study of blood T cell repertoires in COVID-19. Germline trimming cut 2 bases from V and 7 bases from J; bases unmatched to any gene: 5. This CDR3 contains 15 residues. The germline V gene has CDR1 ENHRY and CDR2 SYGVKD. Participants were aged 18 to 89 years from some 24 US areas. As handled by the study authors: The assay estimated nucleated cells by amplifying reference gene primers. Clones were sequenced by immunoSEQ multiplex PCR, and TCRdb holds only the in-frame ones, with some missing. D and trimming come from the DNA, and the V and J calls and clone size come from that table. In the table there are 390,000 or so clones, around 83% of which are singletons.

The receptor was isolated from a woman between 50 and 59 years old who had recovered from COVID-19. Sequencing was carried out using PBMCs or T cells enriched from blood (not recorded which). The chain couples TRBV10-3 to TRBJ1-6; 7 bases line up with TRBD1. CDR3: CAISEGGGQNSPLHF. The CDR3 region has the DNA TGTGCCATCAGTGAGGGTGGGGGACAGAATTCACCCCTCCACTTT.